This T cell receptor beta chain originates from a study of blood T cell repertoires in COVID-19. In the study overall: T cells, B-cell-depleted T cells, or PBMCs supplied cDNA or gDNA.

The V end was cut by 3 bases, the J end by 5 bases, with 8 bases between. In germline, CDR1 is DFQATT, CDR2 SNEGSKA (reference sequence). This CDR3 has 11 residues. Sequencing used immunoSEQ multiplex PCR; TCRdb keeps in-frame clones, though not all of them. The sample lists 55,000 to 65,000 clones; around four fifths were seen once. The chain links TRBV20-1 to TRBJ2-7; D is undetermined. The sample comprised peripheral blood. This TCR was sampled from a woman of 80 years or more with acute or convalescent COVID-19. The CDR3 DNA follows: TGCAGTGCTAGCCAACCTAACGAGCAGTACTTC. This encodes CSASQPNEQYF.